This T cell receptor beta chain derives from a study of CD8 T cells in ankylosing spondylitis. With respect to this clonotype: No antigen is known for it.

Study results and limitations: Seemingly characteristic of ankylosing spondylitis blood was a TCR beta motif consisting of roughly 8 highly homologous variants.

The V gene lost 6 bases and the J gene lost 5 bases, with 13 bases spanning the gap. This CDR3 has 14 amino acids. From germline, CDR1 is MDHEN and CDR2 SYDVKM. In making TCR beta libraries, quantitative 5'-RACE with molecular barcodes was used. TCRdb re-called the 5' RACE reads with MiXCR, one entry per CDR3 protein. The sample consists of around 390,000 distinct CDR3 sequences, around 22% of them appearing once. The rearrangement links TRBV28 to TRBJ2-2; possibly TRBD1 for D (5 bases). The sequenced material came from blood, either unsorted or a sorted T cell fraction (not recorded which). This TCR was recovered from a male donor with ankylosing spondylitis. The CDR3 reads CASRPHTGTGELFF. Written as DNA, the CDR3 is TGTGCCAGCAGACCACATACAGGTACCGGGGAGCTGTTTTTT.